This is a list of T cell receptor beta chains from one sample in a study of Graves' ophthalmopathy and Graves' hyperthyroidism. TCRdb passed the multiplex PCR reads through MiXCR, listing each CDR3 protein once. The sample gives approximately 700,000 distinct CDR3 sequences, 40% of which show up once; 35% to 55% is in the top ten. Sequenced sample: peripheral blood. The receptors shown here come from an adult man with Graves' ophthalmopathy. CDR3s include the opening cysteine and the closing phenylalanine or tryptophan. A D gene is named only where the DNA matches it firmly. Size values are once, few and many counts, or a class for expanded clones, and some rows have none.

- | TRBD1 | TRBJ1-1 | TRBV5-6 | TGTGCCAGCAGTACCGCGGGACAGGGCATCGCTGAAGCTTTCTTT | CASSTAGQGIAEAFF
few | TRBD1 | TRBJ1-5 | TRBV6-6 | TGTGCCAGCAGGTTGGGAGGGGGCCAGCCCCAGCATTTT | CASRLGGGQPQHF
- | - | TRBJ2-7 | TRBV10-2 | TGCGCCAGCAGTTTGCGCGGACAGCAAACCTACGAGCAGTACTTC | CASSLRGQQTYEQYF
few | - | TRBJ1-1 | TRBV6-6 | TGTGCCAGCAGTTACGAGGCGGTGGGGAACACTGAAGCTTTCTTT | CASSYEAVGNTEAFF
- | TRBD1 | TRBJ1-1 | TRBV2 | TGTGCCAGCAGAAAACAGACAGGGGATGGCTACACTGAAGCTTTCTTT | CASRKQTGDGYTEAFF
few | - | TRBJ1-5 | TRBV27 | TGTGCCAGCAGTCCTCATGTTAGCAATCAGCCCCAGCATTTT | CASSPHVSNQPQHF
- | - | TRBJ1-2 | TRBV19 | TGTGCCAGTAGTACAGATCCGACAGGCCAGAGGTATGGCTACACCTTC | CASSTDPTGQRYGYTF
- | - | TRBJ2-5 | TRBV2 | TGTGCCAGCGCCGGAGGGGGGACAACGTACTTC | CASAGGGTTYF
many | - | TRBJ2-5 | TRBV7-8 | TGTGCCAGCAGCTTAGGGGGTCCGGAGACCCAGTACTTC | CASSLGGPETQYF
- | TRBD2 | TRBJ2-5 | TRBV6-5 | TGTGCCAGCAGTTACACGACTAGCTATGAGACCCAGTACTTC | CASSYTTSYETQYF
- | - | TRBJ2-7 | TRBV10-3 | TGTGCCATCAGTGCCGGGCATACTAACAACAATGAGCAGTACTTC | CAISAGHTNNNEQYF
few | TRBD1 | TRBJ1-2 | TRBV5-1 | TGCGCCAGCAGGACACCCGGGACAGAGAACTATGGCTACACCTTC | CASRTPGTENYGYTF
many | TRBD1 | TRBJ1-1 | TRBV29-1 | TGCAGCGTTGAAAACGAAGACAGGGGCAGAACTGAAGCTTTCTTT | CSVENEDRGRTEAFF
- | - | TRBJ2-2 | TRBV7-9 | TGTGCCAGCAGCTTGGACCCCTCCGGGGAGCTGTTTTTT | CASSLDPSGELFF
- | TRBD2 | TRBJ2-2 | TRBV7-9 | TGTGCCAGCAGCTTCAGGACGGGGGGGCTGTTTTTT | CASSFRTGGLFF
few | - | TRBJ2-7 | TRBV28 | TGTGCCAGCCTGGGGGAACGGGGGATTGACGAGCAGTACTTC | CASLGERGIDEQYF
- | - | TRBJ1-1 | TRBV19 | TGTGCCAGTAGTATAGATCCCGACAGGACTAACACTGAAGCTTTCTTT | CASSIDPDRTNTEAFF
- | - | TRBJ2-7 | TRBV27 | TGTGCCAGCAGTCCCAGGATGGGACCGAGCTACGAGCAGTACTTC | CASSPRMGPSYEQYF
- | - | TRBJ2-7 | TRBV29-1 | TGCAGCATCACGACAGGAACCTACGAGCAGTACTTC | CSITTGTYEQYF
many | TRBD1 | TRBJ1-5 | TRBV29-1 | TGCAGCGTGGTGACAGGGACATCGGGTCAGCCCCAGCATTTT | CSVVTGTSGQPQHF
few | TRBD2 | TRBJ2-3 | TRBV7-2 | TGTGCCAGCAGCCCAGATGGACTAGGCACAGATACGCAGTATTTT | CASSPDGLGTDTQYF
many | TRBD1 | TRBJ1-5 | TRBV14 | TGTGCCAGCAGCCAACTACGGGACAGGGGGCAAAGGGCAGATCAGCCCCAGCATTTT | CASSQLRDRGQRADQPQHF
few | - | TRBJ2-7 | TRBV15 | TGTGCCACCAGCAACCCAGGGACTGGGGGACGGTCCGAGCAGTACTTC | CATSNPGTGGRSEQYF
few | - | TRBJ1-4 | TRBV7-9 | TGTGCCAGCAGCCCGAGGTACTCTGGGGCTAATGAAAAACTGTTTTTT | CASSPRYSGANEKLFF
- | - | TRBJ1-1 | TRBV29-1 | TGCGGCGCTGAAGATCAGAACACTGAAGCTTTCTTT | CGAEDQNTEAFF
- | TRBD1 | TRBJ1-2 | TRBV2 | TGTGCCAGCAGAAACAGACAGGGGCGACCATATGGCTACACCTTC | CASRNRQGRPYGYTF
- | - | TRBJ2-6 | TRBV7-9 | TGTGCCAGCACCCCCGGTAAAGCTGGGGCCAACGTCCTGACTTTC | CASTPGKAGANVLTF
- | - | TRBJ1-4 | TRBV4-3 | TGCGCCAGCAGATACAGCCGCCAAAATGAAAAACTGTTTTTT | CASRYSRQNEKLFF
- | - | TRBJ2-7 | TRBV15 | TGTGCCACCAGCGGCGGGACAGAACACTACGAGCAGTACTTC | CATSGGTEHYEQYF
few | - | TRBJ2-5 | TRBV5-1 | TGCGCCAGCACCGTTCTACAGGAGAACCAAGAGACCCAGTACTTC | CASTVLQENQETQYF
- | TRBD1 | TRBJ2-1 | TRBV6-6 | TGTGCCGCCGGGACAGACAATGAGCAGTTCTTC | CAAGTDNEQFF
many | TRBD1 | TRBJ1-1 | TRBV10-3 | TGTGCCATCAGTAAACAGGGGACTGAAGCTTTCTTT | CAISKQGTEAFF
- | - | TRBJ1-1 | TRBV7-2 | TGTGCCAGCAGCGTACAGGGACCGAACACTGAAGCTTTCTTT | CASSVQGPNTEAFF
- | - | TRBJ1-2 | TRBV4-1 | TGCGCCAGCAGCCCGGGCAACCATGGCTACACCTTC | CASSPGNHGYTF
few | TRBD1 | TRBJ2-7 | TRBV2 | TGTGCCAGCAGATCCGGACAGGGGATGGACGAGCAGTACTTC | CASRSGQGMDEQYF
- | - | TRBJ2-7 | TRBV20-1 | TGCAGATCCGGGCTCGAGCAGTACTTC | CRSGLEQYF
- | TRBD2 | TRBJ2-5 | TRBV2 | TGTGTCAGCAGTTTGACTAGCGGGAGGGCCGGAGAGACCCAGTACTTC | CVSSLTSGRAGETQYF
few | - | TRBJ1-2 | TRBV2 | TGTGCCAGTGCCATCGGGCAATCCTATGGCTACACCTTC | CASAIGQSYGYTF
- | - | TRBJ2-2 | TRBV2 | TGTGCCTACCCCCGTACCGGGGAGCTGTTTTTT | CAYPRTGELFF
- | TRBD2 | TRBJ2-7 | TRBV7-7 | TGCGCCAGCAGCCAAACAAGCGGGAGCACATCCTACGAGCAGTACTTC | CASSQTSGSTSYEQYF
many | - | TRBJ1-1 | TRBV2 | TGTGCCAGCGACGATCATGGGGGGAGCACTGAAGCTTTCTTT | CASDDHGGSTEAFF
- | - | TRBJ1-1 | TRBV14 | TGTGCCAGCAGCCAAAATCTGGGTCTGAACACTGAAGCTTTCTTT | CASSQNLGLNTEAFF
once | TRBD1 | TRBJ2-2 | TRBV9 | TGTGCCAGCAGCCCCCCCGTGGGACAGGGTTTCACCGGGGAGCTGTTTTTT | CASSPPVGQGFTGELFF
few | TRBD1 | TRBJ2-7 | TRBV2 | TGTGCCAGCAGTTACTCGAGGGACAGGGGCCCCGAGCAGTACTTC | CASSYSRDRGPEQYF
many | - | TRBJ1-2 | TRBV20-1 | TGCAGTGCCGCCTACGGACTCTCTGGCTACACCTTC | CSAAYGLSGYTF
- | - | TRBJ2-2 | TRBV25-1 | TGTGCCAGCAGTTATCCGGTCGGGACACAGAACACCGGGGAGCTGTTTTTT | CASSYPVGTQNTGELFF
few | TRBD2 | TRBJ2-7 | TRBV10-1 | TGCGCCAGCAGCCCCAATAGCGGGGGGGACCCCTACGAGCAGTACTTC | CASSPNSGGDPYEQYF
once | - | TRBJ2-7 | TRBV15 | TGTGCCACCAGCAGAGAGTTCGACGGCGTCTACGAGCGGTACTTC | CATSREFDGVYERYF
- | - | TRBJ2-7 | TRBV5-4 | TGTGCCAGCAGCTTAGACAGATCCTACGGGCAGTACTTC | CASSLDRSYGQYF
- | - | TRBJ2-7 | TRBV11-2 | TGTGCCAGCAGCCAAGAAATGTTTTACGAGCAGTACTTC | CASSQEMFYEQYF
- | - | TRBJ1-2 | TRBV29-1 | TGCAGCGGGGCCATGCAGGGGACCCTTTGTGGCTACACCTTC | CSGAMQGTLCGYTF
- | - | TRBJ1-4 | TRBV7-9 | TGTGCCAGCAGCAGACTGAGGGTACGTGATTATGAAAAACTGTTTTTT | CASSRLRVRDYEKLFF
once | TRBD1 | TRBJ1-4 | TRBV2 | TGTGTCAGCGAAGCACAGGGGAGTGAAAAACTGTTTTTT | CVSEAQGSEKLFF
many | - | TRBJ2-5 | TRBV7-9 | TGTGCCAGCAGCGGGGGTTTAGAGACCCAGTACTTC | CASSGGLETQYF
- | - | TRBJ2-7 | TRBV4-1 | TGCGCCAGCAGCCAAGGGGACCTTACCTACGAGCAGTACTTC | CASSQGDLTYEQYF